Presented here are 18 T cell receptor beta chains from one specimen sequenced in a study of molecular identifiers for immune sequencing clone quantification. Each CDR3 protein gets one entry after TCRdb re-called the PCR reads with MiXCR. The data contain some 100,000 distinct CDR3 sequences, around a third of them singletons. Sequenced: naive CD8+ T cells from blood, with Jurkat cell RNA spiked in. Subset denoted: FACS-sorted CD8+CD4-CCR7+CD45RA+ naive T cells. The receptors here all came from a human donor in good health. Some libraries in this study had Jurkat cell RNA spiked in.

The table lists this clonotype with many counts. CDR3 residues: CASSQVWSEYNEQFF. Here the CDR3 DNA reads TGCGCCAGCAGCCAAGTCTGGTCAGAATACAATGAGCAGTTCTTC. The rearrangement uses TRBV4-3 and TRBJ2-1; D not resolved. Trimming removed 1 base from V and 4 bases from J, with 11 bases in between. Germline-derived CDR1 and CDR2 are LGHNA and YSLEER. The CDR3 is 15 amino acids.

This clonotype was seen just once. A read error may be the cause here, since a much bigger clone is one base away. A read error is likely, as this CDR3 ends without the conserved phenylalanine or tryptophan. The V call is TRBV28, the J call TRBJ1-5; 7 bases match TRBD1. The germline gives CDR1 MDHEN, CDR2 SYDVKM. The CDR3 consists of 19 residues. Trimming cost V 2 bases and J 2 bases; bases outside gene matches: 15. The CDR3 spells CASSLSHIIRDRGNQPQHS. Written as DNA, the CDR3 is TGTGCCAGCAGTTTAAGCCACATCATCCGGGACAGAGGCAATCAGCCCCAGCATTCT.

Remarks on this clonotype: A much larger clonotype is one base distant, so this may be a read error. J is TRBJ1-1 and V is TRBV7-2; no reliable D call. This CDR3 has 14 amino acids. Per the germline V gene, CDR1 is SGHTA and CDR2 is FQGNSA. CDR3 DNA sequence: TGTGCCAGCAGCTTAGCGCCCCAATACCCTGACGCTTTCTTT. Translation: CASSLAPQYPDAFF.

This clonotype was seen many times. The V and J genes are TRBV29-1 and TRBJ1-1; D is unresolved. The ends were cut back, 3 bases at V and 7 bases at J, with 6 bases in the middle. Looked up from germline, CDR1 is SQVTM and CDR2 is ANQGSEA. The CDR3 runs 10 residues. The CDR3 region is CSVEAGEAFF. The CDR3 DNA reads TGCAGCGTTGAGGCGGGTGAAGCTTTCTTT.

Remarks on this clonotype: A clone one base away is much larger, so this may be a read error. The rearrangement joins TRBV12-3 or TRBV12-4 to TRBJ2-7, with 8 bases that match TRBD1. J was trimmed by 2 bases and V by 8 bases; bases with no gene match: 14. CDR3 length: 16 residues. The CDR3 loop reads CASRTTRDRKTYEQYF. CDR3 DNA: TGTGCCAGCCGTACTACTCGGGACAGGAAGACCTACGAGCAGTACTTC.

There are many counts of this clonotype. The CDR3 reads CASSLSSSYNSPLHF. DNA of the CDR3: TGTGCCAGCAGCCTAAGTAGCTCCTATAATTCACCCCTCCACTTT. The chain combines TRBV9 with TRBJ1-6; D is unclear. The CDR3 length is 15 residues. V lost 4 bases, J lost 0 bases, and 8 bases lay in between. CDR1 and CDR2 (germline): SGDLS, YYNGEE.

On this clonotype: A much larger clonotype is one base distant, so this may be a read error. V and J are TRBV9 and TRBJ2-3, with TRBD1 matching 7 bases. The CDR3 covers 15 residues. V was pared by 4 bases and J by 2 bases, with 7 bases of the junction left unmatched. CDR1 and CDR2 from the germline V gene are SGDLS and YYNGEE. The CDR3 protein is CASSQQGQTTDTQYF. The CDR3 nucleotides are TGTGCCAGCAGCCAACAGGGACAGACCACAGATACGCAGTATTTT.

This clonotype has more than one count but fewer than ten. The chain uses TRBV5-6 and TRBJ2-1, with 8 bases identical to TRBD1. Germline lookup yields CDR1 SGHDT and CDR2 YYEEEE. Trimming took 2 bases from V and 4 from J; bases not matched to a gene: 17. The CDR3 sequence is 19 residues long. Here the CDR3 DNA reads TGTGCCAGCAGCTTTTCGGGACAGGCTTTTTTTCGGGGTTACAATGAGCAGTTCTTC. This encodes CASSFSGQAFFRGYNEQFF.

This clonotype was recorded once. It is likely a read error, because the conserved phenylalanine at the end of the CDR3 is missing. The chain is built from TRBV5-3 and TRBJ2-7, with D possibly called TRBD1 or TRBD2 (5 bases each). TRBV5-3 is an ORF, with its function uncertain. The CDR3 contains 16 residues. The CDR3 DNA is TGTGCCAGCAGCTTGGGGCCGGGGCTGAGCTCCTACGAGCAGTACTCC. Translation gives CASSLGPGLSSYEQYS.

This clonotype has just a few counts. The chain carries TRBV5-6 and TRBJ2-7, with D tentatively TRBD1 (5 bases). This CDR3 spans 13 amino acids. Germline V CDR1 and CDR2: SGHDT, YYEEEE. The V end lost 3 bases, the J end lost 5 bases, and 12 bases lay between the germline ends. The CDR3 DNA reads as TGTGCCAGCAGCTGGGGCAGTCCCAACGAGCAGTACTTC. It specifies CASSWGSPNEQYF.

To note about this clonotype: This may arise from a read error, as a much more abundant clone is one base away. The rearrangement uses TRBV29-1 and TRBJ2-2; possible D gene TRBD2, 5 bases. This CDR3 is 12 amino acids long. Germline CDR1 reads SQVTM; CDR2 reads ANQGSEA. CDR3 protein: CSAPLTTGELIF. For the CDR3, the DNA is TGCAGCGCCCCGCTGACCACCGGGGAGCTGATTTTT.

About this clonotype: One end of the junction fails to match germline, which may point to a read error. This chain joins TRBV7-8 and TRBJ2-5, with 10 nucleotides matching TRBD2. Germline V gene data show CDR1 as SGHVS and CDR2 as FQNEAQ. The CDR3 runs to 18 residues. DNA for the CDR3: TGTGCCAGCAACTCCCCACAGAAAAGGACTAGCGGCCAAGAGGCCCAGTACTTC. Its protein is CASNSPQKRTSGQEAQYF.

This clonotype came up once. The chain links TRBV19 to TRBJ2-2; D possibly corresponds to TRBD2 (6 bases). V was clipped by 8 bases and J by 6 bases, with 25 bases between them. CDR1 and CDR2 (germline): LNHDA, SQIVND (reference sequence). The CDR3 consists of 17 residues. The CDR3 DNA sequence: TGTGCCAGTCTCCACCTTAGCCGGGGAGGAAACTCCGGGGAGCTGTTTTTT. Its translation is CASLHLSRGGNSGELFF.

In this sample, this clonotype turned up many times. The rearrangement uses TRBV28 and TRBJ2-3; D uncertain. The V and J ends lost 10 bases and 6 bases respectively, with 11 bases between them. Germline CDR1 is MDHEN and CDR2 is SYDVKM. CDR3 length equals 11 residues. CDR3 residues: CATIDLDTQYF. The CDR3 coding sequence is TGTGCCACCATTGATTTGGATACGCAGTATTTT.

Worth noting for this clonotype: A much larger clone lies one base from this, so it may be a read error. For the CDR3, the DNA is TGTGCCAGCAGCTCAAGTCCCGGGGCCTCCTACGAGCTGTACTTC. Protein product: CASSSSPGASYELYF. The V gene is TRBV13, the J gene TRBJ2-7; D tentatively fits TRBD1 or TRBD2 (5 bases each). The CDR3 length is 15 residues. Per the germline V gene, CDR1 is PRHDT and CDR2 is FYEKMQ (reference sequence).

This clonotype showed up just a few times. CDR3 in DNA: TGTGCCAGCAGGGACGGGGAGCTGTTTTTT. It specifies CASRDGELFF. This rearrangement joins TRBV6-2 or TRBV6-3 to TRBJ2-2; D gene ambiguous. CDR3 length: 10 amino acids. CDR1 MNHEY and CDR2 SVGEGT come from the germline V gene. The V and J ends lost 6 bases and 7 bases respectively, with 3 bases between them.

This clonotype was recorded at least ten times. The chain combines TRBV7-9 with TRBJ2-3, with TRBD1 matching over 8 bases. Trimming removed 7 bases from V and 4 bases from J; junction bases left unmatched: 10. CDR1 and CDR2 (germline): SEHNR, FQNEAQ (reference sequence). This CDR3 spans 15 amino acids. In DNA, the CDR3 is TGTGCCAGCAACCCGACAGGGGCCATGTCAGATACGCAGTATTTT. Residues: CASNPTGAMSDTQYF.

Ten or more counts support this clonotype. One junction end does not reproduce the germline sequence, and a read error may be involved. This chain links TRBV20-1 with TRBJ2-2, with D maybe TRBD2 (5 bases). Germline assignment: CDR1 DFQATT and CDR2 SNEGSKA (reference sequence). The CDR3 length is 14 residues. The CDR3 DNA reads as TGCAGTGCCAGAGGACTCCCGTGGACCGGGGAGCTGTTTTTT. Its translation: CSARGLPWTGELFF.